These 25 T cell receptor beta chains were all obtained from the same sample, sequenced in a study of T cells of healthy individuals listed by TCRdb under 2018. Library method: 5' RACE. The instrument was an Illumina MiSeq. TCRdb reprocessing: public reads trimmed at Q25 with fastp, clones called with MiXCR, in-frame beta chains kept. Here each entry gathers all rows of one CDR3 protein and keeps the most common genes and DNA. Within this sample are approximately 100,000 distinct CDR3 sequences, with under 20% of them counted one time only. About 6% of the sample goes to the ten largest clones. The origin of the receptors is a human donor in good health.

The chain employs TRBV10-3 and TRBJ2-5, with 9 positions matching TRBD1. The length of the CDR3 is 14 residues. V shed 6 bases and J 4 bases; nucleotides not matched to a gene: 6. Germline CDR1 reads ENHRY; CDR2 reads SYGVKD. In DNA, the CDR3 is TGTGCCATCAGCCTGGGACAGGGATCAGAGACCCAGTACTTC. Encoded protein: CAISLGQGSETQYF.

This clonotype has more than one count but fewer than ten. V usage is TRBV20-1 and J usage is TRBJ1-2; D ambiguous. Germline V lookup: CDR1 DFQATT, CDR2 SNEGSKA (reference sequence). The CDR3 extends over 13 amino acids. V was trimmed by 0 bases and J by 12 bases, leaving 17 bases between them. The CDR3 sequence is CSARDQRGLGNTF. The CDR3 DNA reads TGCAGTGCTAGAGATCAACGAGGCCTCGGGAACACCTTC.

The chain combines TRBV9 with TRBJ2-5, with 9 bases fitting TRBD2. This CDR3 is built from 16 residues. Trimming at V came to 0 bases and at J to 4 bases, leaving 7 bases not matched to a gene. Germline lookup yields CDR1 SGDLS and CDR2 YYNGEE. As DNA, the CDR3 is TGTGCCAGCAGCGTAGGGGGCGGGAGGGCCCTAGAGACCCAGTACTTC. Encoded protein: CASSVGGGRALETQYF.

This clonotype was observed a few times. This chain uses TRBV28 with TRBJ2-7; D not resolved. Germline V lookup: CDR1 MDHEN, CDR2 SYDVKM. Trimming shortened V by 7 bases and J by 1 base, and 11 bases separated the two germline ends. This CDR3 is 13 amino acids long. In nucleotides, the CDR3 is TGTGCCAGCACCTCACCAGGTTCCTACGAGCAGTACTTC. Residues: CASTSPGSYEQYF.

The genes are TRBV4-2 and TRBJ2-1; D is possibly TRBD2 (5 bases). Looked up from germline, CDR1 is LGHNA and CDR2 is YNFKEQ. V dropped 0 bases and J dropped 5 bases, with 14 bases sitting between them. The CDR3 is made up of 16 amino acids. CDR3 residues: CASSQDVLALNNEQFF. CDR3 in DNA: TGTGCCAGCAGCCAAGATGTGCTAGCTCTCAACAATGAGCAGTTCTTC.

This clonotype showed up many times. V usage is TRBV4-3 and J usage is TRBJ2-2; 10 bases align to TRBD2. Looked up from germline, CDR1 is LGHNA and CDR2 is YSLEER. J was trimmed by 4 bases and V by 3 bases; bases with no gene match: 2. CDR3 length: 15 amino acids. This chain's CDR3 is CASSQGLASTGELFF. Written as DNA, the CDR3 is TGCGCCAGCAGCCAGGGACTAGCGAGCACCGGGGAGCTGTTTTTT.

The rearrangement uses TRBV12-3 or TRBV12-4 and TRBJ1-4; 7 bases match TRBD1. This CDR3 region has 14 residues. V shed 6 bases, J shed 8 bases, and the junction held 9 bases outside the gene matches. The CDR3 reads CASRKNRDSEKLFF. In nucleotides, the CDR3 is TGTGCCAGCAGGAAGAACCGGGACAGCGAAAAACTGTTTTTT.

This clonotype has only a few counts. The gene calls are TRBV7-9 and TRBJ1-4; D gene unclear. V gave up 1 base and J gave up 8 bases, with 11 bases separating them. Germline CDR1 reads SEHNR; CDR2 reads FQNEAQ (reference sequence). The CDR3 loop spans 14 amino acids. CDR3 coding DNA: TGTGCCAGCAGCTTAGGTCTCACCGAAGAAAAACTGTTTTTT. This codes for CASSLGLTEEKLFF.

Many counts were recorded for this clonotype. The chain has TRBV11-2 and TRBJ2-1; 10 bases match TRBD2. The CDR3 consists of 18 residues. Germline V gene sequence: CDR1 SGHAT, CDR2 FQNNGV. J was trimmed by 8 bases and V by 0 bases; bases with no gene match: 13. The CDR3: CASSLDGTQAGGHDEQFF. The CDR3 DNA is TGTGCCAGCAGCTTAGATGGGACGCAAGCGGGGGGGCACGATGAGCAGTTCTTC.

This clonotype was detected many times. This chain connects TRBV7-2 to TRBJ2-1; possibly TRBD2 for D (6 bases). This CDR3 contains 13 residues. Germline V gene sequence: CDR1 SGHTA, CDR2 FQGNSA. V shed 3 bases and J shed 7 bases, with 10 bases lying between them. CDR3 amino acids: CASSFGTFNEQFF. The CDR3 DNA is TGTGCCAGCAGCTTCGGGACTTTTAATGAGCAGTTCTTC.

V is TRBV24-1 and J is TRBJ1-2; 7 positions match TRBD1. Trimming took 9 bases from V and 2 from J; bases not matched to a gene: 2. The germline V gene encodes CDR1 KGHDR and CDR2 SFDVKD. The CDR3 runs 12 residues. CDR3 region: CATSTGNYGYTF. For the CDR3, the DNA is TGTGCCACCTCGACAGGGAACTATGGCTACACCTTC.

This clonotype was counted at least ten times. The chain is built from TRBV28 and TRBJ1-3, with TRBD1 matching 7 bases. With 10 bases clipped from V and 5 bases from J, the junction kept 8 bases outside the gene matches. The CDR3 has 13 residues. From germline, CDR1 is MDHEN and CDR2 SYDVKM. CDR3 in DNA: TGTGCCACCCGCCGACAGGGAAGAAACACCATATATTTT. Its translation: CATRRQGRNTIYF.

In this sample, this clonotype turned up many times. The J gene is TRBJ2-2, the V gene TRBV7-3; D is ambiguous. Germline loops: CDR1 SGHTA, CDR2 FQGTGA. Between the trimmed V and J ends, which lost 5 bases and 4 bases, there was a span of 8 bases. The CDR3 spans 13 residues. The CDR3 reads CASSATRTGELFF. CDR3 nucleotide sequence: TGTGCCAGCAGCGCAACCCGCACCGGGGAGCTGTTTTTT.

The gene calls are TRBV11-2 and TRBJ2-7, with unresolved D. The CDR3 is 12 residues long. CDR1 SGHAT and CDR2 FQNNGV come from the germline V gene. The V and J ends lost 3 bases and 5 bases respectively, with 8 bases between them. The CDR3 nucleotides read TGTGCCAGCAGCTTTTCAGCAGACGAGCAGTACTTC. It specifies CASSFSADEQYF. Drawing the rest from reference TRBV11-2 and TRBJ2-7, the complete variable domain is EAGVAQSPRYKIIEKRQSVAFWCNPISGHATLYWYQQILGQGPKLLIQFQNNGVVDDSQLPKDRFSAERLKGVDSTLKIQPAKLEDSAVYLCASSFSADEQYFGPGTRLTVT.

This clonotype has a handful of counts. The CDR3 DNA follows: TGTGCCAGCAGCTTGGCCCCAGGACACCAGTACGAGCAGTACTTC. It translates to CASSLAPGHQYEQYF. The rearrangement uses TRBV5-5 and TRBJ2-7; TRBD1 might be the D (5 bases). The CDR3 has 15 residues. The germline V and J ends were trimmed by 0 bases and 4 bases, with 14 bases remaining between them. CDR1 and CDR2 from the germline V gene are SGHKS and YYEKEE (reference sequence). Complete variable domain (other parts from reference TRBV5-5 and TRBJ2-7): DAGVTQSPTHLIKTRGQQVTLRCSPISGHKSVSWYQQVLGQGPQFIFQYYEKEERGRGNFPDRFSARQFPNYSSELNVNALLLGDSALYLCASSLAPGHQYEQYFGPGTRLTVT.

The table lists this clonotype with a few counts. This sequence joins TRBV12-2 and TRBJ2-4; the table assigns TRBD1, which was not confirmed against the DNA. TRBV12-2 is a recognized pseudogene. CDR3 size: 17 residues. The CDR3 bases are TGTGCAAGTCGCTTCGAACCCGGACCCCTAGCCAAAAACATTCAGTACTTC. This codes for CASRFEPGPLAKNIQYF.

This clonotype has ten or more counts. The rearrangement uses TRBV19 and TRBJ1-5; D is ambiguous. Trimming stripped 2 bases from V and 0 bases from J, with 5 bases between. Germline V gene data show CDR1 as LNHDA and CDR2 as SQIVND (reference sequence). This CDR3 has 14 amino acids. CDR3 sequence (DNA): TGTGCCAGTAGTATACGGGATAGCAATCAGCCCCAGCATTTT. This gives the protein CASSIRDSNQPQHF. Looking up the rest from reference TRBV19 and TRBJ1-5 gives the full variable domain: DGGITQSPKYLFRKEGQNVTLSCEQNLNHDAMYWYRQDPGQGLRLIYYSQIVNDFQKGDIAEGYSVSREKKESFPLTVTSAQKNPTAFYLCASSIRDSNQPQHFGDGTRLSIL.

The chain uses TRBV6-2 or TRBV6-3 and TRBJ2-7, with 7 bases identical to TRBD2. There are 17 residues in the CDR3. The V and J ends lost 6 bases and 1 base, in that order; junction bases with no gene match: 15. Germline CDR1 is MNHEY and CDR2 is SVGEGT. The CDR3: CASSLRDFPGGSYEQYF. The CDR3 DNA reads as TGTGCCAGCAGCTTACGGGACTTCCCGGGAGGATCCTACGAGCAGTACTTC.

The chain recombines TRBV10-3 with TRBJ1-1, with D possibly being TRBD1 (6 bases). With 11 bases removed from V and 1 base from J, the gap between germline ends came to 17 bases. The CDR3 has 14 amino acids. The V gene's germline CDR1 is ENHRY and CDR2 SYGVKD. CDR3 DNA sequence: TGTGCCGCCTCGGACAGAGCCACGAACACTGAAGCTTTCTTT. Translating it yields CAASDRATNTEAFF.

The CDR3 region is CATTDRLNTGELFF. The CDR3 nucleotides read TGTGCCACCACTGACAGGCTGAACACCGGGGAGCTGTTTTTT. The chain has TRBV24-1 and TRBJ2-2; D is possibly TRBD1 (6 bases). Trimming removed 8 bases at V and 1 base at J, with 10 bases between. The CDR3 spans 14 residues. Germline loops: CDR1 KGHDR, CDR2 SFDVKD.

This chain links TRBV20-1 with TRBJ2-3; D unresolved. Deletions cut 2 bases from V and 1 base from J, with 13 bases between. The germline CDR1 and CDR2 sequences are DFQATT and SNEGSKA (reference sequence). This CDR3 is built from 15 residues. The CDR3 DNA reads TGCAGTGCTAGACCTCCTGTTGCTGGCACAGATACGCAGTATTTT. Its protein product is CSARPPVAGTDTQYF.

In its sample, this clonotype was seen a few times. The chain carries TRBV12-3 or TRBV12-4 and TRBJ1-4; D remains unclear. Deletions cut 6 bases from V and 7 bases from J, with 9 bases between. CDR3 size: 12 residues. This CDR3 reads CASSGESEKLFF. In nucleotides, the CDR3 is TGTGCCAGCAGCGGGGAGAGTGAAAAACTGTTTTTT.

This clonotype has only a few counts. This rearrangement joins TRBV5-1 to TRBJ1-1; D may be TRBD1 (5 bases). CDR1 SGHRS and CDR2 YFSETQ come from the germline V gene. The CDR3 is 13 amino acids. The V end lost 0 bases, the J end lost 7 bases, and 10 bases lay between the germline ends. CDR3 nucleotide sequence: TGCGCCAGCAGCTTGGCCGGGGCAGATGAAGCTTTCTTT. Protein: CASSLAGADEAFF. The whole variable domain, remainder taken from reference TRBV5-1 and TRBJ1-1, is KAGVTQTPRYLIKTRGQQVTLSCSPISGHRSVSWYQQTPGQGLQFLFEYFSETQRNKGNFPGRFSGRQFSNSRSEMNVSTLELGDSALYLCASSLAGADEAFFGQGTRLTVV.

This clonotype has ten or more counts. The chain is built from TRBV10-3 and TRBJ2-5; 12 nucleotides agree with TRBD2. Looked up from germline, CDR1 is ENHRY and CDR2 is SYGVKD. V shed 8 bases and J 3 bases; nucleotides not matched to a gene: 7. This CDR3 comprises 15 residues. The DNA of the CDR3 is TGTGCCATCGCCCGACTAGCGGGGGCCAAAGAGACCCAGTACTTC. This codes for CAIARLAGAKETQYF.

This clonotype was seen ten or more times. This sequence joins TRBV6-2 or TRBV6-3 and TRBJ1-2, with 9 bases identical to TRBD1. CDR1 is MNHEY, CDR2 SVGEGT, per germline. V was pared by 7 bases and J by 5 bases, with 17 bases of the junction left unmatched. The CDR3 is 17 residues long. CDR3 sequence reads: CASTTRYTDRGGYGYTF. For the CDR3, the DNA is TGTGCCAGCACCACAAGATACACGGACAGGGGCGGATATGGCTACACCTTC.